One and the same sample provided the 27 T cell receptor beta chains below, sequenced in a study of cytomegalovirus exposure and HLA in healthy donors. The primer mix had 60 Vbeta and 13 Jbeta primers. The protocol was immunoSEQ multiplex PCR, while the TCRdb copy is restricted to in-frame clones and leaves out a portion. The table has some 190,000 clones, 86% seen once. The sequenced sample consisted of PBMCs. The origin of the receptors is a woman in her 30s in good health and CMV-seronegative.

The table lists this clone with a few counts. The chain uses TRBV19 and TRBJ2-7, with D uncertain. The CDR3 runs 13 residues. Germline values: CDR1 LNHDA, CDR2 SQIVND (reference sequence). V lost 3 bases and J lost 3, with 9 bases in between. Here the CDR3 reads CASSIVLSYEQYF. Here the CDR3 DNA reads TGTGCCAGTAGTATTGTTCTAAGCTACGAGCAGTACTTC.

The chain couples TRBV6-1 to TRBJ1-1; possibly TRBD1 for D (5 bases). The length of the CDR3 is 14 residues. V lost 6 bases, J lost 4 bases, and 15 bases lay in between. Germline loops: CDR1 MNHNS, CDR2 SASEGT. CDR3 DNA: TGTGCCAGCAGACTTAACCAGGGTAGCACTGAAGCTTTCTTT. Translation: CASRLNQGSTEAFF.

This clone was counted a single time. The rearrangement links TRBV7-2 to TRBJ2-7; 11 nucleotides match TRBD2. CDR1 SGHTA and CDR2 FQGNSA come from the germline V gene. The V segment lost 2 bases and the J segment 2 bases; nucleotides outside the gene matches: 2. The CDR3 totals 15 residues. In nucleotides, the CDR3 is TGTGCCAGCAGCTTAATAGCGGGGGGGACCTACGAGCAGTACTTC. Its protein is CASSLIAGGTYEQYF.

The J gene is TRBJ1-4, the V gene TRBV28; 8 nucleotides line up with TRBD1. This CDR3 contains 16 residues. With 6 bases clipped from V and 5 bases from J, the junction kept 11 bases outside the gene matches. From germline, CDR1 is MDHEN and CDR2 SYDVKM. Here the CDR3 DNA reads TGTGCCAGCAGGTACCCGGGACAGGAACAAAATGAAAAACTGTTTTTT. It yields the protein CASRYPGQEQNEKLFF.

This clone was observed a handful of times. The CDR3 loop reads CASSPLLEITDTQYF. CDR3 in DNA: TGTGCCAGCAGCCCCCTCCTAGAGATTACAGATACGCAGTATTTT. V usage is TRBV11-2 and J usage is TRBJ2-3, with unresolved D. This CDR3 is built from 15 residues. Between the trimmed V and J ends, which lost 5 bases and 3 bases, there was a span of 15 bases. CDR1 SGHAT and CDR2 FQNNGV come from the germline V gene.

In DNA, the CDR3 is TGCGCCAGCAGCTTAGGCGGAAGTAACGAGCAGTACTTC. It encodes CASSLGGSNEQYF. The chain combines TRBV5-1 with TRBJ2-7; D not resolved. The CDR3 is 13 residues long. Trimming removed 2 bases at V and 5 bases at J, with 11 bases between. Germline V gives CDR1 SGHRS, CDR2 YFSETQ.

The chain links TRBV5-4 to TRBJ2-5; TRBD2 matches 9 bases. The CDR3 consists of 14 residues. The junction had 1 base not matched to a gene; V was cut back by 0 bases and J by 4 bases. Looked up from germline, CDR1 is SGHNT and CDR2 is YYREEE (reference sequence). The CDR3 loop reads CASSLELAGETQYF. CDR3 coding DNA: TGTGCCAGCAGCTTGGAACTAGCGGGAGAGACCCAGTACTTC.

The chain recombines TRBV5-8 with TRBJ2-7, with 8 bases that match TRBD1. Germline assignment: CDR1 SGHTS and CDR2 YDEGEE. V lost 4 bases, J lost 9 bases, and 15 bases stayed unmatched. The CDR3 extends over 15 amino acids. CDR3 in amino acids: CASSPRTDRGLGQYF. Here the CDR3 DNA reads TGTGCCAGCAGCCCCCGCACCGACAGGGGATTGGGGCAGTACTTC.

This clone was picked up one time. This chain connects TRBV6-6 to TRBJ2-5; TRBD2 aligns across 12 bases. With 8 bases clipped from V and 1 base from J, the junction kept 5 bases outside the gene matches. CDR3 length: 15 residues. The germline gives CDR1 MNHNY, CDR2 SVGAGI (reference sequence). CDR3 protein: CASRRTSGAQETQYF. In DNA form, the CDR3 reads TGTGCCAGCCGTCGGACTAGCGGGGCCCAAGAGACCCAGTACTTC.

This clone was counted a single time. This chain uses TRBV11-2 with TRBJ2-2; 10 nucleotides line up with TRBD2. The CDR3 has 17 amino acids. Looked up from germline, CDR1 is SGHAT and CDR2 is FQNNGV. Trimming removed 2 bases from V and 5 bases from J; junction bases left unmatched: 8. DNA of the CDR3: TGTGCCAGCAGCTTAAGAACTAGCGGGACCTCGACCGGGGAGCTGTTTTTT. This codes for CASSLRTSGTSTGELFF.

The gene calls are TRBV5-1 and TRBJ2-1; weak D call: TRBD1 (6 bases). This CDR3 is built from 17 residues. Germline V lookup: CDR1 SGHRS, CDR2 YFSETQ. V lost 4 bases to trimming and J lost 4 bases, with 21 bases between them. The CDR3 loop is CASSPFSDRWSYNEQFF. The CDR3 bases are TGCGCCAGCAGCCCATTCTCCGACAGGTGGTCATACAATGAGCAGTTCTTC.

This chain connects TRBV10-3 to TRBJ2-1, with D perhaps matching TRBD2 (5 bases). The CDR3 is 12 residues long. The ends were cut back, 5 bases at V and 7 bases at J, with 9 bases in the middle. From germline, CDR1 is ENHRY and CDR2 SYGVKD. The chain's CDR3 is CAISSGENEQFF. The CDR3 DNA sequence: TGTGCCATCAGTTCCGGGGAGAATGAGCAGTTCTTC.

This clone has only a few counts. V gene TRBV5-1 combines with J gene TRBJ2-5; 7 bases match TRBD1. This CDR3 is 14 amino acids long. Germline V CDR1 and CDR2: SGHRS, YFSETQ. With 5 bases clipped from V and 4 bases from J, the junction kept 8 bases outside the gene matches. In nucleotides, the CDR3 is TGCGCCAGCAGTTCCTCCGGGACAGTAGAGACCCAGTACTTC. Translation gives CASSSSGTVETQYF.

This clone came up once. The V and J genes are TRBV5-1 and TRBJ1-1; weak D call: TRBD1 (5 bases). CDR3 length equals 15 residues. V dropped 4 bases and J dropped 3 bases, with 16 bases sitting between them. Germline V gives CDR1 SGHRS, CDR2 YFSETQ. The CDR3 DNA is TGCGCCAGCAGCCTCGGACAACCTGGGGACACTGAAGCTTTCTTT. As protein: CASSLGQPGDTEAFF. Drawing the rest from reference TRBV5-1 and TRBJ1-1, the complete variable domain is KAGVTQTPRYLIKTRGQQVTLSCSPISGHRSVSWYQQTPGQGLQFLFEYFSETQRNKGNFPGRFSGRQFSNSRSEMNVSTLELGDSALYLCASSLGQPGDTEAFFGQGTRLTVV.

The chain is built from TRBV16 and TRBJ2-3; 7 bases map to TRBD1. CDR1 KGHSY and CDR2 FQNENV come from the germline V gene. This CDR3 is built from 16 residues. Losses at the gene ends were 5 bases for V and 1 base for J; bases not matched to a gene: 9. CDR3 residues: CASSSRGGERTDTQYF. The CDR3 nucleotides are TGTGCCAGCAGCAGTAGAGGGGGCGAACGCACAGATACGCAGTATTTT.

V is TRBV7-2 and J is TRBJ1-1, with 8 positions matching TRBD1. The V and J ends lost 4 bases and 2 bases, in that order; junction bases with no gene match: 3. This CDR3 comprises 14 residues. Germline CDR1 reads SGHTA; CDR2 reads FQGNSA. CDR3 sequence: CASSWTGTNTEAFF. CDR3 sequence (DNA): TGTGCCAGCAGCTGGACAGGGACCAACACTGAAGCTTTCTTT.

In this sample, this clone turned up once. The J gene is TRBJ2-3, the V gene TRBV7-8, with TRBD2 matching over 9 bases. This CDR3 has 16 residues. Trimming cost V 5 bases and J 1 base; bases outside gene matches: 7. Looked up from germline, CDR1 is SGHVS and CDR2 is FQNEAQ. In nucleotides, the CDR3 is TGTGCCAGCAGCCTACTAGCGGGTACGGGCACAGATACGCAGTATTTT. Residues: CASSLLAGTGTDTQYF.

The V call is TRBV6-5, the J call TRBJ2-7; tentative D call: TRBD2 (6 bases). The germline V gene encodes CDR1 MNHEY and CDR2 SVGAGI. This CDR3 region has 16 residues. With 2 bases removed from V and 4 bases from J, the gap between germline ends came to 18 bases. Written as DNA, the CDR3 is TGTGCCAGCAGTTACGGAGCTGGGACTGGATCGTACGAGCAGTACTTC. Its protein product is CASSYGAGTGSYEQYF.

The V gene is TRBV5-1, the J gene TRBJ2-7, with D perhaps matching TRBD2 (6 bases). The germline V and J ends were trimmed by 0 bases and 3 bases, with 16 bases remaining between them. Germline CDR1 SGHRS, CDR2 YFSETQ. This CDR3 is built from 16 residues. CDR3 sequence reads: CASSLGGGDTHYEQYF. CDR3 coding DNA: TGCGCCAGCAGCTTGGGGGGAGGTGACACCCACTACGAGCAGTACTTC.

The chain uses TRBV28 and TRBJ2-5; 10 nucleotides agree with TRBD2. Germline CDR1 reads MDHEN; CDR2 reads SYDVKM. The V segment lost 2 bases and the J segment 4 bases; nucleotides outside the gene matches: 4. This CDR3 contains 15 residues. The CDR3 nucleotides are TGTGCCAGCAGTTTAGCTAGCGGGAGTCTAGAGACCCAGTACTTC. Translation gives CASSLASGSLETQYF.

J is TRBJ2-7 and V is TRBV7-9; tentatively, D is TRBD1 (5 bases). CDR1 and CDR2 (germline): SEHNR, FQNEAQ (reference sequence). This CDR3 spans 14 amino acids. V lost 2 bases and J 4 bases, leaving 12 bases between the germline ends. CDR3 nucleotides: TGTGCCAGCAGCTTACAGGGTGGGGTATACGAGCAGTACTTC. It specifies CASSLQGGVYEQYF. The complete variable domain, with remaining parts taken from reference TRBV7-9 and TRBJ2-7, reads DTGVSQNPRHKITKRGQNVTFRCDPISEHNRLYWYRQTLGQGPEFLTYFQNEAQLEKSRLLSDRFSAERPKGSFSTLEIQRTEQGDSAMYLCASSLQGGVYEQYFGPGTRLTVT.

The chain combines TRBV4-1 with TRBJ2-3; the match to TRBD1 covers 10 bases. Germline-derived CDR1 and CDR2 are MGHRA and YSYEKL. The CDR3 is 15 residues long. After removal of 2 bases from V and 3 bases from J, the junction contained 2 bases not matched to a gene. The DNA of the CDR3 is TGCGCCAGCAGCCAAAGGGACAGGGGTACAGATACGCAGTATTTT. This translates into CASSQRDRGTDTQYF.

J is TRBJ2-5 and V is TRBV11-2; D unclear. CDR3 length equals 13 residues. CDR1 is SGHAT and CDR2 is FQNNGV in the germline V gene. Between the trimmed V and J ends, which lost 3 bases and 1 base, there was a span of 6 bases. The CDR3 loop is CASSFRTQETQYF. The CDR3, as DNA: TGTGCCAGCAGCTTCAGAACCCAAGAGACCCAGTACTTC.

The V gene is TRBV11-2, the J gene TRBJ2-3, with 8 bases aligning to TRBD2. J was trimmed by 5 bases and V by 3 bases; bases with no gene match: 7. Germline lookup yields CDR1 SGHAT and CDR2 FQNNGV. The CDR3 loop spans 15 amino acids. The CDR3 sequence is CASSFNSGMKDTQYF. CDR3 nucleotide sequence: TGTGCCAGCAGCTTTAATAGCGGGATGAAAGATACGCAGTATTTT.

CDR3 sequence reads: CASSSTALWTEAFF. The CDR3 DNA reads as TGTGCCAGCAGTTCGACAGCTCTTTGGACTGAAGCTTTCTTT. The chain recombines TRBV28 with TRBJ1-1; tentative D call: TRBD1 (5 bases). The CDR3 consists of 14 residues. The germline gives CDR1 MDHEN, CDR2 SYDVKM. V was trimmed by 4 bases and J by 5 bases, leaving 14 bases between them.

In this sample, this clone turned up a few times. CDR3 sequence (DNA): TGCGCCAGCAGCATTCGGGGGGGTACCTACAATGAGCAGTTCTTC. Protein product: CASSIRGGTYNEQFF. The rearrangement uses TRBV5-1 and TRBJ2-1; TRBD2 agrees at 8 bases. There are 15 residues in the CDR3. Germline CDR1 reads SGHRS; CDR2 reads YFSETQ. The V segment lost 4 bases and the J segment 2 bases; nucleotides outside the gene matches: 5.

This clone has more than one count but fewer than ten. The gene calls are TRBV25-1 and TRBJ2-2; D is unclear. Germline V gives CDR1 MGHDK, CDR2 SYGVNS. The CDR3 is made up of 15 amino acids. V lost 3 bases and J 0 bases, leaving 8 bases between the germline ends. The CDR3 bases are TGTGCCAGCAGTGATACTATCCCGAACACCGGGGAGCTGTTTTTT. As protein: CASSDTIPNTGELFF.